This section outlines one T cell receptor (beta chain) sequence together with its context. Authors' methods: The authors estimated nucleated cell counts from reference gene primer amplification. TCRdb's copy holds only in-frame clones and misses some; the assay was immunoSEQ multiplex PCR. V and J calls and clone size follow that table, whereas D and trimming were derived from the DNA. The sample holds approximately 110,000 clones, roughly 86% seen once. The sample is drawn from a study of blood T cell repertoires in COVID-19. The J segment lost 7 bases and the V segment lost 5 bases, leaving 7 bases of the junction unmatched. Germline CDR1 and CDR2: SGHDN and FVKESK. This CDR3 contains 15 residues.

J is TRBJ2-7 and V is TRBV14; 14 bases agree with TRBD2. Sequencing was performed on peripheral blood. The source is a human donor in a cohort sampled during active COVID-19. The DNA of the CDR3 is TGTGCCAGCAGCAGGGGACTAGCGGGAGTTCGGGAGCAGTACTTC. Residues: CASSRGLAGVREQYF. The full variable domain, in which reference TRBV14 and TRBJ2-7 provide the parts outside the CDR3, is EAGVTQFPSHSVIEKGQTVTLRCDPISGHDNLYWYRRVMGKEIKFLLHFVKESKQDESGMPNNRFLAERTGGTYSTLKVQPAELEDSGVYFCASSRGLAGVREQYFGPGTRLTVT.